This T cell receptor (beta chain) was observed in a study of beta chain features in type 1 diabetes. The CDR3 sequence is 15 residues long. The V end was cut by 0 bases, the J end by 2 bases, with 10 bases between. CDR1 and CDR2 (germline): MGHRA, YSYEKL. As concerns this clone: Its matching antigen is unknown. Other DNA sequences of this sample code for an identical CDR3.

Expressed TCRB transcripts were sequenced because the entire RNA isolate underwent reverse transcription. TCRdb's table, derived via immunoSEQ multiplex PCR, lists solely in-frame clones and lacks some. The sample shows 680,000 or so clones, under 15% of them seen only once. Overall study results and limits: TCRB repertoires of naive, central memory and Treg cells appeared more similar among patients than among healthy donors. For Type 1 diabetes patients, all four CD4+ subsets carried TCRB CDR3s that were moderately but significantly shorter.

The source material was naive CD4+ T cells from blood. This rearrangement joins TRBV4-1 to TRBJ1-2; D gene unclear. This TCR was recovered from a man aged 18 to 30 with type 1 diabetes. The CDR3 DNA reads as TGCGCCAGCAGCCAAGAGGCCGGACCCAACTATGGCTACACCTTC. Residues: CASSQEAGPNYGYTF.